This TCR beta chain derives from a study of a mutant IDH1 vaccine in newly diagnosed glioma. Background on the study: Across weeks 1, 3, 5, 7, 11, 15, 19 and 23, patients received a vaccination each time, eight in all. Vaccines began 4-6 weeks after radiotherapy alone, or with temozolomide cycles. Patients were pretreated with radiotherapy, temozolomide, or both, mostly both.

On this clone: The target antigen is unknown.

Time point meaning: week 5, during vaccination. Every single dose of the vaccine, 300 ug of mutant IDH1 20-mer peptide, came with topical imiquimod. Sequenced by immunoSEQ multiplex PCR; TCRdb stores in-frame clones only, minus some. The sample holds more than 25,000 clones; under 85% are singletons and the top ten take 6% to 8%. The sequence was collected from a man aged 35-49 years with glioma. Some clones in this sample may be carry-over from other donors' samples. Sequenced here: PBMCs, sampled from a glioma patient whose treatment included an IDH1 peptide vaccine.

CDR3 sequence (DNA): TGTGCCAGCAGCTTGTCCCGGGACAGCCTGGGGACTGAAGCTTTCTTT. It translates to CASSLSRDSLGTEAFF. The chain combines TRBV7-2 with TRBJ1-1; TRBD1 agrees at 7 bases. V gave up 3 bases and J gave up 5 bases; unmatched junction bases: 12. CDR1 and CDR2 (germline): SGHTA, FQGNSA. There are 16 residues in the CDR3.